These T cell receptor beta chains were read from a single sample in a study of cytomegalovirus exposure and HLA in healthy donors. Assay: immunoSEQ multiplex PCR; the TCRdb copy retains only in-frame clones and omits some. The sample lists approximately 190,000 clones; around 83% were seen once. The specimen sequenced was PBMCs. All receptors derive from a woman between 25 and 40 years old in good health and CMV-seropositive. Both conserved end residues are part of each CDR3. The D gene is left open where the match is weak. Part of the rows lack a size; the others show once, few, many or a class for expanded clones.

j_gene | v_gene | abundance | d_gene | CDR3nt | CDR3aa
TRBJ2-3 | TRBV6-1 | - | - | TGTGCCAGCAGTGATTGGCAGGCGACAGATACGCAGTATTTT | CASSDWQATDTQYF
TRBJ2-1 | TRBV28 | - | - | TGTGCCAGCAGAAAAAAAAGCGGGGAGCAGTTCTTC | CASRKKSGEQFF
TRBJ2-5 | TRBV11-3 | - | - | TGTGCCAGCAGCTTGGCAGGGGTGGATGAGACCCAGTACTTC | CASSLAGVDETQYF
TRBJ2-7 | TRBV5-1 | once | TRBD2 | TGCGCCAGCAGCTCCTACCTCCAAGCGGGGAGAACCTACGAGCAGTACTTC | CASSSYLQAGRTYEQYF
TRBJ1-1 | TRBV7-6 | - | - | TGTGCCAGCAGCCCACAGACGCGGGTGGACACTGAAGCTTTCTTT | CASSPQTRVDTEAFF
TRBJ2-7 | TRBV25-1 | - | - | TGTGCCAGCAGTGAAACCCGGACAGTGGGTGAGCAGTACTTC | CASSETRTVGEQYF
TRBJ1-1 | TRBV4-2 | once | TRBD1 | TGTGCCAGCAGCCAAGCTTTCCGGGACAGGGTAGCTGAAGCTTTCTTT | CASSQAFRDRVAEAFF
TRBJ2-7 | TRBV28 | - | - | TGTGCCAGCAGTTTATACCAAAGGAGGGCCTACGAGCAGTACTTC | CASSLYQRRAYEQYF
TRBJ2-5 | TRBV7-2 | once | TRBD2 | TGTGCCAGCAGCCCAGCTGGCGGGAGCCAAGAGACCCAGTACTTC | CASSPAGGSQETQYF
TRBJ2-3 | TRBV30 | - | - | TGTGCCTGGAGTGTAAGCGGCGGCTTCAGCACAGATACGCAGTATTTT | CAWSVSGGFSTDTQYF
TRBJ1-1 | TRBV2 | - | TRBD1 | TGTGCCAGCAGGGGACAGCTGAACACTGAAGCTTTCTTT | CASRGQLNTEAFF
TRBJ2-4 | TRBV4-2 | - | - | TGTGCCAGCAGCCAATTGGCCAGGGGAATTGGCATTCAGTACTTC | CASSQLARGIGIQYF
TRBJ1-2 | TRBV6-6 | - | - | TGTGCCAGCAACCTCAGCGGTGGCTATGGCTACACCTTC | CASNLSGGYGYTF
TRBJ1-1 | TRBV28 | - | TRBD1 | TGTGCCAGCAGTCCAGCCCTCAGGGGGCCCCGGATGAACACTGAAGCTTTCTTT | CASSPALRGPRMNTEAFF
TRBJ2-2 | TRBV5-1 | few | TRBD1 | TGCGCCAGCAGCCCGGGACAGACGAACACCGGGGAGCTGTTTTTT | CASSPGQTNTGELFF